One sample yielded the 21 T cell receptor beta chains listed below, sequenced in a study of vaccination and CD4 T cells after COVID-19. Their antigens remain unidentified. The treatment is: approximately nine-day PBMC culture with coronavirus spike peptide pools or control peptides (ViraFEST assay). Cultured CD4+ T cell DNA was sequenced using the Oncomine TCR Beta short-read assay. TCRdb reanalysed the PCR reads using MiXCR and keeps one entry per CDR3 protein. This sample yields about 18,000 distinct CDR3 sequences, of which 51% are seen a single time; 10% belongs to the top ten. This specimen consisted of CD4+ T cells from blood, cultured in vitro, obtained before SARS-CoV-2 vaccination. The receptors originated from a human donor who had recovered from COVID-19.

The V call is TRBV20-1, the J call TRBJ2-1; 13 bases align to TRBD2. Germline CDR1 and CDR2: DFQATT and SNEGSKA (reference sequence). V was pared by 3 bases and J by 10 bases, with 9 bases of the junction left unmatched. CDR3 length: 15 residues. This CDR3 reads CSARGGLAGYGEQFF. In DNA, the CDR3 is TGCAGTGCTAGGGGGGGACTAGCGGGATACGGCGAGCAGTTCTTC.

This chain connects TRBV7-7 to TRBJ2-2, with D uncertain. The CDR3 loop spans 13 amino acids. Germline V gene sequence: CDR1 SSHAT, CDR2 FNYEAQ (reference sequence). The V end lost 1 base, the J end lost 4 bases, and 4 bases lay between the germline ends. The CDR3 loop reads CASSLDSTGELFF. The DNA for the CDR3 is TGTGCCAGCAGCTTAGACAGCACCGGGGAGCTGTTTTTT.

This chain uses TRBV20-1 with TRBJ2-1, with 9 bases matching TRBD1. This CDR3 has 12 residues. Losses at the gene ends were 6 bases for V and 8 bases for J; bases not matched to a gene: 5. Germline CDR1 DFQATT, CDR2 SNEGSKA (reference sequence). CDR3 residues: CSARRTGDEQFF. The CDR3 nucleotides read TGCAGTGCCCGGAGGACAGGGGATGAGCAGTTCTTC.

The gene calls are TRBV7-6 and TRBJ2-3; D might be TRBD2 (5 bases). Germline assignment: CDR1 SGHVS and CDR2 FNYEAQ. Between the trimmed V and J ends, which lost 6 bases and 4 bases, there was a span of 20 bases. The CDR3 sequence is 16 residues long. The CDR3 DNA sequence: TGTGCCAGCAGTCAAGACCGGGAAGGAGCATCAGATACGCAGTATTTT. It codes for CASSQDREGASDTQYF. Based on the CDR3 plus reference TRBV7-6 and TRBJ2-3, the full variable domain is GAGVSQSPRYKVTKRGQDVALRCDPISGHVSLYWYRQALGQGPEFLTYFNYEAQQDKSGLPNDRFSAERPEGSISTLTIQRTEQRDSAMYRCASSQDREGASDTQYFGPGTRLTVL.

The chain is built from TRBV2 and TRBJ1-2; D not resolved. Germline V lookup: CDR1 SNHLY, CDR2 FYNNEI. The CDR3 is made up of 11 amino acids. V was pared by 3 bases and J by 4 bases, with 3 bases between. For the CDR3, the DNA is TGTGCCAGCAGTGAGGGCTATGGCTACACCTTC. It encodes CASSEGYGYTF.

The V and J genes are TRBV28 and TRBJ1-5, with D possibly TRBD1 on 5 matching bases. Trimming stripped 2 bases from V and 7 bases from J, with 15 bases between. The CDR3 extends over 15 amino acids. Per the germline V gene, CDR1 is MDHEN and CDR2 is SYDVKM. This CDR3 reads CASSLQGGLGQPQHF. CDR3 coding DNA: TGTGCCAGCAGTTTACAGGGCGGGCTCGGGCAGCCCCAGCATTTT.

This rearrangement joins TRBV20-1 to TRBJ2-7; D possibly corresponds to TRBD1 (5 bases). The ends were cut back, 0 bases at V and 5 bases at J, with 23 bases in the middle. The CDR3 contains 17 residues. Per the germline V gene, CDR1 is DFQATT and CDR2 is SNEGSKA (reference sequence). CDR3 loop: CSARDTFLVAGNHEQYF. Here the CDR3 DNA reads TGCAGTGCTAGAGATACGTTCCTTGTAGCAGGGAATCACGAGCAGTACTTC.

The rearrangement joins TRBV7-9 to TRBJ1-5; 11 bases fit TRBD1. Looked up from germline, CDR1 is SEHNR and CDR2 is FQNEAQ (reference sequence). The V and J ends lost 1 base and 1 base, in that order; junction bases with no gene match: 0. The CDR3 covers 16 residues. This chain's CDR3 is CASSLGTGGSNQPQHF. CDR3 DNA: TGTGCCAGCAGCTTAGGGACAGGGGGCAGCAATCAGCCCCAGCATTTT.

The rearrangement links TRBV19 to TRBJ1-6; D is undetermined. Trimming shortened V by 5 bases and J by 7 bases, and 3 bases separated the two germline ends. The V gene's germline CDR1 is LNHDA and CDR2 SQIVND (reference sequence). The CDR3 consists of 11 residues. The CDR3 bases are TGTGCCAGTAGTCAGAATTCACCCCTCCACTTT. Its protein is CASSQNSPLHF.

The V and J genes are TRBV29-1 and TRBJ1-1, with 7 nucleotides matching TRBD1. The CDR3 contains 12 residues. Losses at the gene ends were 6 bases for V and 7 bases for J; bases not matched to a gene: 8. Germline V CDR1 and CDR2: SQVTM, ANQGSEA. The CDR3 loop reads CSVTLRDSEAFF. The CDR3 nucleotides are TGCAGCGTCACACTCCGGGACAGTGAAGCTTTCTTT.

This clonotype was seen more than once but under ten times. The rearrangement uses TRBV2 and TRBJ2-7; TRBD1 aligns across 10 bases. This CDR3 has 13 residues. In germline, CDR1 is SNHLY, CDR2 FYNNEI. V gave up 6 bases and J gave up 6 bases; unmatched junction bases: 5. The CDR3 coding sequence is TGTGCCAGCAGAGGACGGACAGGGGGCGAGCAGTACTTC. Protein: CASRGRTGGEQYF.

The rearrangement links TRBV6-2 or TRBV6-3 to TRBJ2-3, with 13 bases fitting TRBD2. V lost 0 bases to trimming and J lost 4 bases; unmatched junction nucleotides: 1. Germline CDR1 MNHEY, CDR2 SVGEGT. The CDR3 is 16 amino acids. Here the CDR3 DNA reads TGTGCCAGCAGTTACTCGGGACTAGCGGGACCAGATACGCAGTATTTT. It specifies CASSYSGLAGPDTQYF.

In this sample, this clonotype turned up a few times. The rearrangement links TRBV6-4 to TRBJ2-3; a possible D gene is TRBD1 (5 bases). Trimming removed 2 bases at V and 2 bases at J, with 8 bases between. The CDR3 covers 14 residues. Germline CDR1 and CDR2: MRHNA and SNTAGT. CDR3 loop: CASSDRGTTDTQYF. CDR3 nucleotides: TGTGCCAGCAGTGACAGGGGAACCACAGATACGCAGTATTTT.

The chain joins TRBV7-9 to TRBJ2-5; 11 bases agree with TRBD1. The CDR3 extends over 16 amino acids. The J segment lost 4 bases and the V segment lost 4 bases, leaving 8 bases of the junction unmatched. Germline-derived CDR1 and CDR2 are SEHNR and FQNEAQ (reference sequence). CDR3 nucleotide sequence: TGTGCCAGCAGCTCTAGTGGACAGGGGGCGCGAGAGACCCAGTACTTC. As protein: CASSSSGQGARETQYF.

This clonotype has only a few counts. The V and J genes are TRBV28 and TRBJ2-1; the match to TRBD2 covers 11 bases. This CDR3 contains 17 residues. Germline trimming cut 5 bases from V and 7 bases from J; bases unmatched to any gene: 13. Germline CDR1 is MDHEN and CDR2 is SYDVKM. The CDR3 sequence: CASSLTSLAGVPNEQFF. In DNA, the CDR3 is TGTGCCAGCAGTCTGACATCACTAGCGGGAGTTCCAAATGAGCAGTTCTTC.

This CDR3 reads CASTTLRGHLNSPLHF. In DNA, the CDR3 is TGTGCCAGCACTACACTGAGGGGACATTTGAATTCACCCCTCCACTTT. The gene calls are TRBV6-7 and TRBJ1-6; D is possibly TRBD1 (6 bases). TRBV6-7 is flagged as an ORF with uncertain function. V was clipped by 7 bases and J by 7 bases, with 20 bases between them. The CDR3 length is 16 residues.

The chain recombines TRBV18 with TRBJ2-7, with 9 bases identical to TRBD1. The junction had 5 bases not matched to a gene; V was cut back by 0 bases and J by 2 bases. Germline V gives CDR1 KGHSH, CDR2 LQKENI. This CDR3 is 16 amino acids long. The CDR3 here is CASSPPFGTGTYEQYF. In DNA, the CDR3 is TGTGCCAGCTCACCACCGTTCGGGACAGGGACCTACGAGCAGTACTTC.

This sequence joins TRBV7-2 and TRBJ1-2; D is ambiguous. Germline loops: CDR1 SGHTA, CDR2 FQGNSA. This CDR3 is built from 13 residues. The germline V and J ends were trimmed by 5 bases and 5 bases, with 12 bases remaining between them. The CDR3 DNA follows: TGTGCCAGCAGCCCCCCGGGTCGGTATGGCTACACCTTC. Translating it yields CASSPPGRYGYTF.

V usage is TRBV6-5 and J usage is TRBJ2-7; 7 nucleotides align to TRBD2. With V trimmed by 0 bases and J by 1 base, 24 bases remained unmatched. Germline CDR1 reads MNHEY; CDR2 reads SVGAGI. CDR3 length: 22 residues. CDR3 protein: CASSYSPGSARDRDYRSYEQYF. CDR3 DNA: TGTGCCAGCAGTTACTCGCCGGGATCGGCACGGGACCGGGACTATAGGTCCTACGAGCAGTACTTC.

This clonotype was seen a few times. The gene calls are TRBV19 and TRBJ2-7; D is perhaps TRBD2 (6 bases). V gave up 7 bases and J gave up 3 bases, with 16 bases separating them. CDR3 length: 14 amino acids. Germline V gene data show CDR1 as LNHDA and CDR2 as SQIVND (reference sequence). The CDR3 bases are TGTGCCAGTATGGAGGGGACGGGCGACTACGAGCAGTACTTC. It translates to CASMEGTGDYEQYF.

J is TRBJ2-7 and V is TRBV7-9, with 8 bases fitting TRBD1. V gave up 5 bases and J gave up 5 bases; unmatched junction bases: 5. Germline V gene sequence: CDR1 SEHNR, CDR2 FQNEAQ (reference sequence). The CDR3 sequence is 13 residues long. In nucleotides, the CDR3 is TGTGCCAGCAGCCCGACAGGGGACGACGAGCAGTACTTC. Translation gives CASSPTGDDEQYF.